One sample yielded the 3 T cell receptor beta chains listed below, sequenced in a study of shared T cell receptors in the human thymus (dated by TCRdb to the early 2020s). Libraries were made using the immunoSEQ multiplex PCR assay. TCRdb holds this immuneACCESS table with in-frame rearrangements only. Some clones are missing; in checked studies, unresolved V genes explain under half, and the rest has no known cause. A total of roughly 550,000 clones appear in this sample, approximately 78% of them only once. 0.013% of the sample comes from the top ten. This sample also appeared in a second study, on human thymus T cells.

What was sequenced was thymocytes. These receptors all stem from a boy in the first two years of life with a congenital heart defect. Donor details come from another sample of the same person, matched by shared clones.

This chain connects TRBV6-4 to TRBJ2-5; TRBD2 agrees at 8 bases. V was pared by 0 bases and J by 9 bases, with 27 bases of the junction left unmatched. In germline, CDR1 is MRHNA, CDR2 SNTAGT. The length of the CDR3 is 21 residues. The CDR3 region is CASSDSKFGLADSPGGEPQYF. The CDR3, as DNA: TGTGCCAGCAGTGACTCGAAGTTCGGACTAGCCGACTCTCCGGGGGGGGAACCCCAGTACTTC.

This chain links TRBV20-1 with TRBJ2-7; D is undetermined. The germline CDR1 and CDR2 sequences are DFQATT and SNEGSKA (reference sequence). The CDR3 consists of 11 residues. Trimming cost V 6 bases and J 3 bases, with 9 bases left between them. For the CDR3, the DNA is TGCAGTGCCGCGAGAGGCTACGAGCAGTACTTC. It specifies CSAARGYEQYF.

This clone was picked up a small number of times. The gene calls are TRBV6-6 and TRBJ1-1, with D maybe TRBD1 (6 bases). V gave up 4 bases and J gave up 0 bases, with 9 bases separating them. Germline CDR1 MNHNY, CDR2 SVGAGI (reference sequence). The CDR3 runs to 14 residues. CDR3 coding DNA: TGTGCCAGCAGTTGGGGACAATTGAACACTGAAGCTTTCTTT. Translating gives CASSWGQLNTEAFF.